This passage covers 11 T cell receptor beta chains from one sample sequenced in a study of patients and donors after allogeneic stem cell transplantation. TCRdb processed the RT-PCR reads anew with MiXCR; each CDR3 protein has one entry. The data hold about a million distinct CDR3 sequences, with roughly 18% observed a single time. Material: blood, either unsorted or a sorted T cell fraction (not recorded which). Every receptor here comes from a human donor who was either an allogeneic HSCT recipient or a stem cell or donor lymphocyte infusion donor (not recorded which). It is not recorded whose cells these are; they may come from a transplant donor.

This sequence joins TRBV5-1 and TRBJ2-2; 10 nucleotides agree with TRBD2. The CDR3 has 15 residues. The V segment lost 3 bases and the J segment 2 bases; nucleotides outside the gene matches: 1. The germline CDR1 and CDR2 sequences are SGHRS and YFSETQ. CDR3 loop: CASSSSGSNTGELFF. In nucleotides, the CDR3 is TGCGCCAGCAGCTCTAGCGGGAGTAACACCGGGGAGCTGTTTTTT.

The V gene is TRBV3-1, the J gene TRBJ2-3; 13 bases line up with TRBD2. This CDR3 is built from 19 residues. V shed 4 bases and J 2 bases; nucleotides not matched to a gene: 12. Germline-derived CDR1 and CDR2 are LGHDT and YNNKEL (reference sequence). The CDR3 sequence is CASSPRTGGTSGDTDTQYF. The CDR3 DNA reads TGTGCCAGCAGCCCCAGGACAGGAGGGACTAGCGGGGACACAGATACGCAGTATTTT.

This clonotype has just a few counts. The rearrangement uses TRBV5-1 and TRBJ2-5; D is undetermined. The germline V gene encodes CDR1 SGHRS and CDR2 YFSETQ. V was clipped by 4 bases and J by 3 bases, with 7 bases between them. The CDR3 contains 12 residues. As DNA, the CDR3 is TGCGCCAGCAGCACGAACGAAGAGACCCAGTACTTC. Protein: CASSTNEETQYF.

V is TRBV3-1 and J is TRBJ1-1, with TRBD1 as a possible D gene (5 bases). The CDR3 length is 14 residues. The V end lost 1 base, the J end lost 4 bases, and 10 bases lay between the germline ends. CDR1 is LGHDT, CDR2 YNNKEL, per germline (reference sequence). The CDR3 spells CASSQGQYITEAFF. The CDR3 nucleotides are TGTGCCAGCAGCCAAGGACAGTATATCACTGAAGCTTTCTTT.

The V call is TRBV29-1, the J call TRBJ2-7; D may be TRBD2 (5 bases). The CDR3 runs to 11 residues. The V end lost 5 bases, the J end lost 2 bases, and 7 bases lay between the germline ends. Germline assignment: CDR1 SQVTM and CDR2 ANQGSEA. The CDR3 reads CSVLLAYEQYF. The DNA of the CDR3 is TGCAGCGTTCTACTAGCCTACGAGCAGTACTTC.

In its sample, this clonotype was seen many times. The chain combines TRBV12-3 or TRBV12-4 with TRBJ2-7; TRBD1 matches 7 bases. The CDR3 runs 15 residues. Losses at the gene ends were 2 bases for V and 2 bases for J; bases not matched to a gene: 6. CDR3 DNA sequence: TGTGCCAGCAGTTTAACGGACAGGCCACCCTACGAGCAGTACTTC. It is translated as CASSLTDRPPYEQYF.

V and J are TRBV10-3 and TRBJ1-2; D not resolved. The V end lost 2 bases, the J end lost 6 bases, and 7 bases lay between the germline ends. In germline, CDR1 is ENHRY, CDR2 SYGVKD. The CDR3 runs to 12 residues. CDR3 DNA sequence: TGTGCCATCAGTGAGCTTGGCGATGGCTACACCTTC. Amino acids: CAISELGDGYTF.

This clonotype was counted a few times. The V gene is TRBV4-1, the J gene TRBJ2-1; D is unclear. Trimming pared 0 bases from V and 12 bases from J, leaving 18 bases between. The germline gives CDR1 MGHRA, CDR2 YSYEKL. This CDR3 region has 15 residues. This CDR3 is CASSQDLGPGWGQFF. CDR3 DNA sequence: TGCGCCAGCAGCCAAGATCTGGGCCCCGGGTGGGGGCAGTTCTTC.

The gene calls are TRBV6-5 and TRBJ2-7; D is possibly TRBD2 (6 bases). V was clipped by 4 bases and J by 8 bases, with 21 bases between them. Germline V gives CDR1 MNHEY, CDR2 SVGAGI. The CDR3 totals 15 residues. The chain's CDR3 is CASSFAGLPADKQYF. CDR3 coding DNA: TGTGCCAGCAGTTTCGCGGGACTCCCGGCGGATAAGCAGTACTTC.

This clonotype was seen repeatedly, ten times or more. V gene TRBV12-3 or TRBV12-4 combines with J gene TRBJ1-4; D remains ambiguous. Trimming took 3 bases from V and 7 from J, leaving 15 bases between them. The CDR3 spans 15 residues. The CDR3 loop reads CASSFRTRVLEKLFF. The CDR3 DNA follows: TGTGCCAGCAGTTTTAGGACTCGGGTTCTTGAAAAACTGTTTTTT.

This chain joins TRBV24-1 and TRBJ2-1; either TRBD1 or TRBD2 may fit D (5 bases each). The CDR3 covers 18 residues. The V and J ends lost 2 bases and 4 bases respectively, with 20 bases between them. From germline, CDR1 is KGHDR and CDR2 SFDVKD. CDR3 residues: CATSDSGPLPGPYNEQFF. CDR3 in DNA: TGTGCCACCAGTGATTCGGGACCCCTACCGGGCCCTTACAATGAGCAGTTCTTC.